Shown below are 26 T cell receptor beta chains from a single sample sequenced in a study of T cell repertoires in cytomegalovirus infection. TCRdb used MiXCR to reprocess the reads, holding one entry per CDR3 protein. The sample yields approximately 700,000 distinct CDR3 sequences, approximately 40% seen once. Source material: PBMCs. The source is a human donor in good health (CMV status not recorded). Some clones in this sample may be carry-over from other donors' samples.

The chain links TRBV27 to TRBJ2-2; the match to TRBD1 covers 9 bases. Per the germline V gene, CDR1 is MNHEY and CDR2 is SMNVEV (reference sequence). V dropped 0 bases and J dropped 5; count of bases not matched to a gene: 13. The CDR3 is 19 amino acids. This CDR3 is CASSLSGWGGQGSTGELFF. The CDR3 DNA is TGTGCCAGCAGTTTATCGGGGTGGGGGGGACAGGGTTCGACCGGGGAGCTGTTTTTT.

This clonotype was detected once. A much larger clone is a single base away; this may be a read error. The gene calls are TRBV4-2 and TRBJ2-3; tentative D call: TRBD2 (5 bases). CDR1 and CDR2 from the germline V gene are LGHNA and YNFKEQ. The germline V and J ends were trimmed by 0 bases and 8 bases, with 18 bases remaining between them. This CDR3 has 16 amino acids. CDR3 amino acids: CASSQDLFGKEATQYF. The CDR3 region has the DNA TGTGCCAGCAGCCAAGATCTGTTCGGGAAAGAGGCTACGCAGTATTTT.

This clonotype appeared a few times. The genes are TRBV27 and TRBJ2-7; D call uncertain. The CDR3 length is 14 residues. The germline V gene encodes CDR1 MNHEY and CDR2 SMNVEV (reference sequence). The ends were cut back, 1 base at V and 2 bases at J, with 9 bases in the middle. The CDR3 region is CASSLYSPPYEQYF. Written as DNA, the CDR3 is TGTGCCAGCAGTTTATATAGTCCCCCCTACGAGCAGTACTTC.

The chain combines TRBV27 with TRBJ2-7, with D perhaps TRBD2 (6 bases). Germline V CDR1 and CDR2: MNHEY, SMNVEV (reference sequence). V was clipped by 0 bases and J by 0 bases, with 9 bases between them. CDR3 length equals 15 residues. The CDR3 DNA sequence: TGTGCCAGCAGTTTATCGCCCGGGAGCTCCTACGAGCAGTACTTC. Its translation is CASSLSPGSSYEQYF.

This clonotype has only a few counts. The rearrangement joins TRBV5-1 to TRBJ1-1; D perhaps matches TRBD1 (6 bases). The CDR3 contains 15 residues. The germline V and J ends were trimmed by 6 bases and 2 bases, with 17 bases remaining between them. Germline lookup yields CDR1 SGHRS and CDR2 YFSETQ. The CDR3 DNA reads TGCGCCAGCATGCCCCCTTCAGGGGTAAACACTGAAGCTTTCTTT. It yields the protein CASMPPSGVNTEAFF.

The chain joins TRBV7-2 to TRBJ1-2, with 8 positions matching TRBD1. CDR1 is SGHTA, CDR2 FQGNSA, per germline. This CDR3 has 15 residues. V lost 4 bases to trimming and J lost 6 bases; unmatched junction nucleotides: 10. The CDR3 region has the DNA TGTGCCAGCAGCTCCCGGTTAGGACAGGGTAATGGCTACACCTTC. It encodes CASSSRLGQGNGYTF.

In nucleotides, the CDR3 is TGTGCCAGCAGCGTAGGCCGCCTCTCCTACAATGAGCAGTTCTTC. Translated: CASSVGRLSYNEQFF. The J gene is TRBJ2-1, the V gene TRBV28; D is unresolved. CDR3 size: 15 residues. V was cut by 6 bases and J by 0 bases, with 12 bases left in between. The germline gives CDR1 MDHEN, CDR2 SYDVKM. The full variable domain, in which reference TRBV28 and TRBJ2-1 provide the parts outside the CDR3, is DVKVTQSSRYLVKRTGEKVFLECVQDMDHENMFWYRQDPGLGLRLIYFSYDVKMKEKGDIPEGYSVSREKKERFSLILESASTNQTSMYLCASSVGRLSYNEQFFGPGTRLTVL.

In its sample, this clonotype was seen a few times. V usage is TRBV12-3 or TRBV12-4 and J usage is TRBJ2-7, with TRBD1 as a possible D gene (5 bases). V was shortened by 3 bases and J by 0 bases, with 9 bases between the two germline ends. The CDR3 loop spans 14 amino acids. CDR3 sequence: CASSFRQSSYEQYF. The CDR3, as DNA: TGTGCCAGCAGTTTCCGACAGAGCTCCTACGAGCAGTACTTC.

This clonotype came up once. This chain connects TRBV28 to TRBJ2-3; D possibly matches TRBD1 or TRBD2 (6 bases each). V gave up 3 bases and J gave up 5 bases, with 15 bases separating them. This CDR3 spans 15 amino acids. Germline V lookup: CDR1 MDHEN, CDR2 SYDVKM. The CDR3 DNA reads as TGTGCCAGCAGTTTTACTGGAGGAGGGGGAGATACGCAGTATTTT. Translation: CASSFTGGGGDTQYF.

This sequence joins TRBV5-1 and TRBJ1-2; 7 bases are shared with TRBD1. V lost 0 bases and J lost 2; bases outside the gene matches: 10. The germline CDR1 and CDR2 sequences are SGHRS and YFSETQ. This CDR3 has 17 amino acids. In nucleotides, the CDR3 is TGCGCCAGCAGCTTGGGGGACAGACTATCTTTCAACTATGGCTACACCTTC. Its translation is CASSLGDRLSFNYGYTF.

This clonotype was picked up a small number of times. The chain joins TRBV28 to TRBJ2-5; D is ambiguous. With 2 bases removed from V and 3 bases from J, the gap between germline ends came to 19 bases. CDR1 and CDR2 (germline): MDHEN, SYDVKM. The CDR3 consists of 17 residues. As DNA, the CDR3 is TGTGCCAGCAGTTTACCTTCCAATAGAGCCCATAAAGAGACCCAGTACTTC. Translation gives CASSLPSNRAHKETQYF.

The chain employs TRBV19 and TRBJ1-5; a possible D gene is TRBD1 (5 bases). CDR1 and CDR2 (germline): LNHDA, SQIVND (reference sequence). CDR3 length: 16 residues. V was clipped by 0 bases and J by 7 bases, with 16 bases between them. The CDR3 nucleotides are TGTGCCAGTAGTATAGACCGGCACGGAGGGGTCCAGCCCCAGCATTTT. Translating it yields CASSIDRHGGVQPQHF.

The V gene is TRBV5-1, the J gene TRBJ2-5, with a weak D call TRBD1 (5 bases). V gave up 4 bases and J gave up 4 bases, with 11 bases separating them. The germline V gene has CDR1 SGHRS and CDR2 YFSETQ. CDR3 size: 13 residues. CDR3 DNA: TGCGCCAGCAGCAACAGGCGGCGAGAGACCCAGTACTTC. Protein product: CASSNRRRETQYF.

The V call is TRBV28, the J call TRBJ1-2; 7 nucleotides match TRBD1. Germline V gene sequence: CDR1 MDHEN, CDR2 SYDVKM. Germline trimming cut 0 bases from V and 5 bases from J; bases unmatched to any gene: 9. The CDR3 totals 16 residues. CDR3 coding DNA: TGTGCCAGCAGTTTATGGGGCAGGGGGTGGCAATATGGCTACACCTTC. This gives the protein CASSLWGRGWQYGYTF.

This rearrangement joins TRBV15 to TRBJ1-2; tentatively, D is TRBD1 (5 bases). The CDR3 covers 13 residues. The V gene lost 8 bases and the J gene lost 0 bases, with 10 bases spanning the gap. Germline CDR1 is LNHNV and CDR2 is YYDKDF (reference sequence). CDR3 DNA sequence: TGTGCCACCTCCCCGGACACTAACTATGGCTACACCTTC. Translation: CATSPDTNYGYTF.

This clonotype was detected only a few times. The V call is TRBV3-1, the J call TRBJ1-1, with TRBD1 matching 8 bases. Germline trimming cut 3 bases from V and 2 bases from J; bases unmatched to any gene: 8. The germline gives CDR1 LGHDT, CDR2 YNNKEL (reference sequence). CDR3 size: 16 residues. CDR3 DNA: TGTGCCAGCAGCCACCCCAGGACAGGGACCAACACTGAAGCTTTCTTT. Protein sequence: CASSHPRTGTNTEAFF.

The CDR3 protein is CASSFPPGEPSDTQYF. CDR3 bases: TGTGCCAGCAGCTTCCCCCCCGGGGAACCCTCAGATACGCAGTATTTT. This chain connects TRBV7-9 to TRBJ2-3, with D possibly being TRBD2 (5 bases). The CDR3 is 16 amino acids. In germline, CDR1 is SEHNR, CDR2 FQNEAQ (reference sequence). V lost 3 bases to trimming and J lost 4 bases, with 17 bases between them.

On this clonotype itself: A single base separates this from a much larger clone, so it may be a read error. V usage is TRBV7-6 and J usage is TRBJ2-2; D perhaps matches TRBD2 (6 bases). Germline assignment: CDR1 SGHVS and CDR2 FNYEAQ. This CDR3 has 15 amino acids. The CDR3 DNA is TGTGCCAGCAGCGCCCAGGGACGGAACACCGGGGAGGTGTTTTTT. Encoded protein: CASSAQGRNTGEVFF.

The gene calls are TRBV6-6 and TRBJ1-2, with D tentatively TRBD1 (6 bases). Trimming stripped 5 bases from V and 8 bases from J, with 15 bases between. Looked up from germline, CDR1 is MNHNY and CDR2 is SVGAGI (reference sequence). The CDR3 covers 13 residues. The DNA for the CDR3 is TGTGCCAGCAGTCGGGACATCGGGGGGGGCTACACCTTC. As protein: CASSRDIGGGYTF.

This clonotype showed up just a few times. This sequence joins TRBV28 and TRBJ2-7, with D tentatively TRBD1 (6 bases). The germline CDR1 and CDR2 sequences are MDHEN and SYDVKM. This CDR3 has 15 residues. V shed 3 bases and J shed 6 bases, with 18 bases lying between them. The CDR3 DNA is TGTGCCAGCAGTTTGCCCAAAGAACAGGGCCTCGAGCAGTACTTC. This codes for CASSLPKEQGLEQYF.

This clonotype turned up a few times. The chain has TRBV20-1 and TRBJ1-1, with a tentative D call TRBD1 (5 bases). CDR1 and CDR2 (germline): DFQATT, SNEGSKA (reference sequence). Trimming pared 1 base from V and 5 bases from J, leaving 11 bases between. The CDR3 consists of 13 residues. The CDR3 region has the DNA TGCAGTGCTAGAGTTGGGGGTTGGACTGAAGCTTTCTTT. Amino acid sequence: CSARVGGWTEAFF.

Comment on this clonotype: This may stem from a read error, because a much larger clone lies one nucleotide away. The genes are TRBV7-2 and TRBJ2-7; 8 nucleotides align to TRBD1. The V gene end was trimmed by 5 bases and the J gene end by 6 bases; junction bases not matched to a gene: 9. The CDR3 extends over 14 amino acids. CDR1 is SGHTA and CDR2 is FQGNSA in the germline V gene. CDR3 sequence reads: CASSRHGTGCEQYF. The CDR3 DNA follows: TGTGCCAGCAGCAGACACGGGACAGGCTGCGAGCAGTACTTC.

The V call is TRBV20-1, the J call TRBJ1-6; 7 positions match TRBD1. V lost 3 bases to trimming and J lost 5 bases; unmatched junction nucleotides: 4. The CDR3 spans 14 residues. Germline V gene sequence: CDR1 DFQATT, CDR2 SNEGSKA (reference sequence). The CDR3, as DNA: TGCAGTGCTAGTGAGGGGGCTAATAATTCACCCCTCCACTTT. It is translated as CSASEGANNSPLHF.

A few counts support this clonotype. The chain has TRBV10-3 and TRBJ1-4; maybe TRBD1 (5 bases). Germline V gene lookup returns CDR1 ENHRY and CDR2 SYGVKD. Trimming took 10 bases from V and 0 from J, leaving 12 bases between them. CDR3 length equals 14 residues. The CDR3 DNA sequence: TGTGCCACCCATGGGGGAGCAACTAATGAAAAACTGTTTTTT. As protein: CATHGGATNEKLFF.

This clonotype occurred once. The J gene is TRBJ2-1, the V gene TRBV13; 9 bases map to TRBD1. V was pared by 0 bases and J by 8 bases, with 8 bases of the junction left unmatched. This CDR3 region has 16 residues. The germline V gene encodes CDR1 PRHDT and CDR2 FYEKMQ (reference sequence). The CDR3 sequence: CASSLGPGTGYHEQFF. CDR3 DNA sequence: TGTGCCAGCAGCTTAGGCCCCGGGACAGGGTACCATGAGCAGTTCTTC. The full variable domain, in which reference TRBV13 and TRBJ2-1 provide the parts outside the CDR3, is AAGVIQSPRHLIKEKRETATLKCYPIPRHDTVYWYQQGPGQDPQFLISFYEKMQSDKGSIPDRFSAQQFSDYHSELNMSSLELGDSALYFCASSLGPGTGYHEQFFGPGTRLTVL.

The V and J genes are TRBV28 and TRBJ1-2, with a possible D match to TRBD1 (5 bases). Trimming removed 3 bases at V and 6 bases at J, with 11 bases between. This CDR3 is built from 13 residues. CDR1 is MDHEN, CDR2 SYDVKM, per germline. The CDR3 DNA reads TGTGCCAGCAGTTTGCGCAGGGTCGATGGCTACACCTTC. The encoded protein is CASSLRRVDGYTF.